Sequencing of this T cell receptor beta chain was carried out in a study of regulatory T cells in long-lasting Graves disease. Time point defined: newly diagnosed GD, antithyroid drugs for less than 3 months. Extracted PBMC RNA gave rise to the TCR library. Arm-PCR of CDR3 regions with iRepertoire HTBI primers generated TCR beta libraries. TCRdb redid the calling of the multiplex PCR reads with MiXCR, one entry per CDR3 protein. The table includes hundreds of thousands of distinct CDR3 sequences, around 12% detected once. J was trimmed by 1 base and V by 4 bases; bases with no gene match: 12. Germline loops: CDR1 SGDLS, CDR2 YYNGEE. The CDR3 consists of 18 residues. A further study also used this sample, focusing on T cells in Graves' hyperthyroidism and ophthalmopathy.

The sequencing used peripheral blood mononuclear cells (PBMCs), collected at new diagnosis, from a patient treated with antithyroid drugs. This clonotype was obtained from a woman aged 30 to 39 with Graves disease. This chain connects TRBV9 to TRBJ2-1; TRBD2 agrees at 9 bases. CDR3 coding DNA: TGTGCCAGCAGCCCTCGTCCCGGGACTAGCCCGTCCTACAATGAGCAGTTCTTC. Its translation is CASSPRPGTSPSYNEQFF.